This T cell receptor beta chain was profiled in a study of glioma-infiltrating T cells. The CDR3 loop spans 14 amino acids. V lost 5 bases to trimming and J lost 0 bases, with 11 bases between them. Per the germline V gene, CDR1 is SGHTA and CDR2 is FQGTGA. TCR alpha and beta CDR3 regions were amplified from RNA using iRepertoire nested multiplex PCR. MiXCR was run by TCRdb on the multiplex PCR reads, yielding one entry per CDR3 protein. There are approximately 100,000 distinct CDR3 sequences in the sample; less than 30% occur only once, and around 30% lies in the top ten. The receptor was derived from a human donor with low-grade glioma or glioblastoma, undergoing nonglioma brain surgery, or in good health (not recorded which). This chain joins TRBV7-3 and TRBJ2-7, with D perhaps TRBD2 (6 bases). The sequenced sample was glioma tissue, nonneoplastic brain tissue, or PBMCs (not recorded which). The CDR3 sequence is CASSGGTVSYEQYF. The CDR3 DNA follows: TGTGCCAGCAGCGGAGGGACGGTCTCCTACGAGCAGTACTTC.